This T cell receptor (beta chain) was found in a study of T cell responses to AZD1222 COVID-19 vaccine. Findings of the study overall: It should be noted that donors were predominantly white British and more often female, and clonal diversity was possibly underestimated. Regions 160-218 and 743-854 held dominance among vaccine-associated CD4 TCRs, which spanned spike. The reported proportion of spike-specific TCRs targeting unmutated variant regions was nearly half.

Libraries were prepared by immunoSEQ multiplex PCR; TCRdb keeps only in-frame clonotypes and omits some of them. This table has 150,000 or so clones, approximately 90% appearing once. Comment on this clone: Antigen unknown.

This clonotype was obtained from an adult who received the MenACWY meningococcal vaccine as a control. The sequencing used peripheral blood, collected 28 days after the second dose of the MenACWY control vaccine.

DNA for the CDR3: TGTGCCAGCAGCTCAACGAGGGTAGTCGGGCTTGTCGATGGCTACACCTTC. Amino acids: CASSSTRVVGLVDGYTF. V usage is TRBV7-9 and J usage is TRBJ1-2; D is uncertain. Germline CDR1 SEHNR, CDR2 FQNEAQ (reference sequence). Trimming pared 4 bases from V and 6 bases from J, leaving 24 bases between. The CDR3 is 17 amino acids.